This TCR beta chain was sequenced in a study of T cell repertoires in aging, cancer and after chemotherapy. The template was genomic DNA from peripheral blood, not RNA. Trimming at V came to 0 bases and at J to 6 bases, leaving 5 bases not matched to a gene. CDR1 and CDR2 (germline): SGHNT, YYREEE (reference sequence). CDR3 length equals 15 residues. Multiplex touch-down PCR with TRB-A/B primers amplified rearranged V-D-J TRB sequences. TCRdb analysed the multiplex PCR reads with MiXCR anew, one entry per CDR3 protein. The repertoire consists of over 4,500 distinct CDR3 sequences, with around 30% occurring once and the leading ten covering 5.8%.

The chain carries TRBV5-4 and TRBJ1-3, with 8 bases matching TRBD1. Source material: blood. The origin of this receptor is a human donor in good health. The CDR3 DNA reads TGTGCCAGCAGCTTGGCCGGGACAGGCGTAAACACCATATATTTT. This codes for CASSLAGTGVNTIYF.